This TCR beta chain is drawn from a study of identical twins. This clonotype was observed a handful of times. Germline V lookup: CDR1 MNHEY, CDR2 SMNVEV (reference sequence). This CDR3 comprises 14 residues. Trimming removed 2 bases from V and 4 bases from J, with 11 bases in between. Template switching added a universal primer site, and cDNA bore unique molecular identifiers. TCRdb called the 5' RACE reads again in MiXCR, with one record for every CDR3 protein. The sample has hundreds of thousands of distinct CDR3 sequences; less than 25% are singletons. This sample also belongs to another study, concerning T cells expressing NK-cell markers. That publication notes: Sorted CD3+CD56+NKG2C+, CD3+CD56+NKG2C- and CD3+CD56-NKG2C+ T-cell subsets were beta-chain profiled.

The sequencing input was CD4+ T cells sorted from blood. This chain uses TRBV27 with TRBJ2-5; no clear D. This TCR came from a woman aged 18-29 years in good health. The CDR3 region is CASSLNPLGETQYF. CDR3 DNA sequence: TGTGCCAGCAGTTTAAACCCGTTAGGAGAGACCCAGTACTTC.